This passage covers 21 T cell receptor beta chains from one sample sequenced in a study of early T cells in non-severe SARS-CoV-2 infection. TCRdb reprocessed the 5' RACE reads via MiXCR and lists one record per CDR3 protein. Altogether approximately 73,000 distinct CDR3 sequences are present, 9.5% to 15% being singletons, with the ten largest covering around 1.2%. Sequencing used whole blood. The receptors shown here come from an adult who was a healthcare worker with PCR-confirmed SARS-CoV-2 infection or an uninfected control (not recorded which).

This clonotype came up a few times. The chain carries TRBV20-1 and TRBJ1-1; TRBD1 agrees at 9 bases. Germline V gene sequence: CDR1 DFQATT, CDR2 SNEGSKA (reference sequence). V trimming: 4 bases; J trimming: 4 bases; junction bases outside the gene matches: 7. The CDR3 totals 14 residues. CDR3 DNA sequence: TGCAGTGCTAACAGGGGGCGCGGGTCCACTGAAGCTTTCTTT. This translates into CSANRGRGSTEAFF.

V and J are TRBV12-3 or TRBV12-4 and TRBJ1-1; 7 nucleotides line up with TRBD1. The CDR3 is 13 amino acids. Unmatched junction bases numbered 9, after V lost 6 bases and J lost 8 bases. As DNA, the CDR3 is TGTGCCAGCAGAGAAACAGGGGCACCCGAAGCTTTCTTT. Protein sequence: CASRETGAPEAFF.

This clonotype showed up just a few times. This sequence joins TRBV7-2 and TRBJ2-3, with 10 nucleotides matching TRBD2. From germline, CDR1 is SGHTA and CDR2 FQGNSA. The CDR3 is 16 residues long. V trimming: 1 base; J trimming: 2 bases; junction bases outside the gene matches: 3. CDR3 nucleotide sequence: TGTGCCAGCAGCTTAGGGGGGACTAGCGCCACAGATACGCAGTATTTT. Translating it yields CASSLGGTSATDTQYF.

This clonotype has at least ten counts. The chain has TRBV7-2 and TRBJ2-2; D uncertain. The ends were cut back, 4 bases at V and 4 bases at J, with 10 bases in the middle. Per germline, CDR1 SGHTA and CDR2 FQGNSA. The CDR3 is 14 amino acids. In nucleotides, the CDR3 is TGTGCCAGCAGCTCATACCCTGGCACCGGGGAGCTGTTTTTT. It codes for CASSSYPGTGELFF. The full variable domain, its missing parts supplied by reference TRBV7-2 and TRBJ2-2, is GAGVSQSPSNKVTEKGKDVELRCDPISGHTALYWYRQSLGQGLEFLIYFQGNSAPDKSGLPSDRFSAERTGGSVSTLTIQRTQQEDSAVYLCASSSYPGTGELFFGEGSRLTVL.

This clonotype was seen many times. The gene calls are TRBV7-2 and TRBJ1-1, with a weak D call TRBD1 (5 bases). This CDR3 is 13 amino acids long. Germline V gene lookup returns CDR1 SGHTA and CDR2 FQGNSA. Deletions cut 1 base from V and 5 bases from J, with 8 bases between. The CDR3, as DNA: TGTGCCAGCAGCTTAGACTGGGGGACTGAAGCTTTCTTT. Protein: CASSLDWGTEAFF.

In this sample, this clonotype turned up a few times. This chain links TRBV5-1 with TRBJ2-1; 8 positions match TRBD1. In germline, CDR1 is SGHRS, CDR2 YFSETQ. The CDR3 is made up of 13 amino acids. V trimming: 4 bases; J trimming: 10 bases; junction bases outside the gene matches: 7. CDR3 in amino acids: CASSTGTGSEQFF. CDR3 nucleotides: TGCGCCAGCAGCACCGGGACAGGAAGCGAGCAGTTCTTC.

The chain carries TRBV9 and TRBJ2-5, with D unresolved. The CDR3 is made up of 13 amino acids. The germline V gene has CDR1 SGDLS and CDR2 YYNGEE. Trimming shortened V by 0 bases and J by 2 bases, and 5 bases separated the two germline ends. CDR3 residues: CASSVGPQETQYF. CDR3 in DNA: TGTGCCAGCAGCGTAGGCCCACAAGAGACCCAGTACTTC.

Many counts were recorded for this clonotype. The chain joins TRBV2 to TRBJ2-1; perhaps D is TRBD1 or TRBD2 (6 bases each). V was clipped by 2 bases and J by 8 bases, with 10 bases between them. This CDR3 comprises 13 residues. Looked up from germline, CDR1 is SNHLY and CDR2 is FYNNEI. The CDR3 reads CASSESEGDEQFF. The DNA for the CDR3 is TGTGCCAGCAGTGAATCGGAGGGGGATGAGCAGTTCTTC.

This clonotype occurred many times. Because the CDR3's place on the DNA is in doubt, the DNA is left out and the CDR3 is given as listed by TCRdb. The rearrangement joins TRBV20-1 to TRBJ2-1; the table calls TRBD2, which could not be checked here. The CDR3 comprises 15 residues, both ends counted. Germline V lookup: CDR1 DFQATT, CDR2 SNEGSKA (reference sequence). This CDR3 is CSADFREGRANEQFF.

The chain is built from TRBV20-1 and TRBJ2-2, with D maybe TRBD1 (5 bases). Trimming pared 2 bases from V and 4 bases from J, leaving 11 bases between. CDR3 size: 14 residues. Germline values: CDR1 DFQATT, CDR2 SNEGSKA (reference sequence). The CDR3 sequence is CSARNGQGTGELFF. The DNA for the CDR3 is TGCAGTGCTAGAAATGGCCAGGGCACCGGGGAGCTGTTTTTT.

At least ten counts were recorded for this clonotype. This CDR3 is CSATQIIGSWTDTQYF. The CDR3 DNA reads as TGCAGTGCTACGCAGATAATCGGGAGTTGGACAGATACGCAGTATTTT. The chain recombines TRBV20-1 with TRBJ2-3; tentatively, D is TRBD2 (6 bases). Trimming removed 4 bases from V and 3 bases from J, with 20 bases in between. Germline CDR1 and CDR2: DFQATT and SNEGSKA (reference sequence). The CDR3 is made up of 16 amino acids.

At least ten counts were recorded for this clonotype. The chain recombines TRBV24-1 with TRBJ2-2, with 7 bases aligning to TRBD1. The V gene's germline CDR1 is KGHDR and CDR2 SFDVKD. V shed 7 bases and J 2 bases; nucleotides not matched to a gene: 6. This CDR3 has 15 amino acids. CDR3 sequence (DNA): TGTGCCACCAGCAGACAGGGTCTAAACACCGGGGAGCTGTTTTTT. Its protein is CATSRQGLNTGELFF.

V usage is TRBV19 and J usage is TRBJ2-7, with D perhaps matching TRBD1 or TRBD2 (5 bases each). V was cut by 5 bases and J by 2 bases, with 13 bases left in between. The CDR3 spans 14 residues. Germline V gene lookup returns CDR1 LNHDA and CDR2 SQIVND (reference sequence). The CDR3 region is CASSQGVWPYEQYF. The CDR3 region has the DNA TGTGCCAGTAGTCAGGGAGTTTGGCCCTACGAGCAGTACTTC. The whole variable domain, remainder taken from reference TRBV19 and TRBJ2-7, is DGGITQSPKYLFRKEGQNVTLSCEQNLNHDAMYWYRQDPGQGLRLIYYSQIVNDFQKGDIAEGYSVSREKKESFPLTVTSAQKNPTAFYLCASSQGVWPYEQYFGPGTRLTVT.

The genes are TRBV12-3 or TRBV12-4 and TRBJ2-3; TRBD2 agrees at 10 bases. V gave up 6 bases and J gave up 4 bases; unmatched junction bases: 10. This CDR3 comprises 16 residues. DNA of the CDR3: TGTGCCAGCAGCCCCGCGAGCGGGAGGGAGTCAGATACGCAGTATTTT. Its protein product is CASSPASGRESDTQYF.

The rearrangement joins TRBV20-1 to TRBJ2-7, with 11 bases that match TRBD2. Germline CDR1 DFQATT, CDR2 SNEGSKA (reference sequence). Trimming at V came to 5 bases and at J to 0 bases, leaving 12 bases not matched to a gene. The CDR3 spans 17 residues. The CDR3 is CSAGPGLADFSSYEQYF. The CDR3 DNA follows: TGCAGTGCTGGGCCGGGACTAGCGGATTTTAGCTCCTACGAGCAGTACTTC.

This clonotype was counted at least ten times. The V call is TRBV19, the J call TRBJ2-1, with D possibly matching TRBD2 (5 bases). Trimming pared 1 base from V and 0 bases from J, leaving 7 bases between. CDR3 length equals 15 residues. Germline values: CDR1 LNHDA, CDR2 SQIVND (reference sequence). The CDR3 here is CASSIGAASYNEQFF. CDR3 sequence (DNA): TGTGCCAGTAGTATAGGAGCGGCCTCCTACAATGAGCAGTTCTTC.

This clonotype came up many times. This rearrangement joins TRBV29-1 to TRBJ2-1; D possibly uses TRBD1 or TRBD2 (6 bases each). The CDR3 totals 13 residues. Germline loops: CDR1 SQVTM, CDR2 ANQGSEA. Trimming pared 6 bases from V and 8 bases from J, leaving 17 bases between. The CDR3: CSVEGGLVDEQFF. The CDR3 DNA reads TGCAGCGTCGAGGGGGGCCTTGTGGATGAGCAGTTCTTC.

This clonotype was seen a single time. V usage is TRBV25-1 and J usage is TRBJ2-7, with D possibly being TRBD1 or TRBD2 (5 bases each). Trimming took 2 bases from V and 6 from J, leaving 11 bases between them. The CDR3 is made up of 13 amino acids. Germline V gene lookup returns CDR1 MGHDK and CDR2 SYGVNS. The CDR3 region is CASSEPAGAEQYF. In DNA form, the CDR3 reads TGTGCCAGCAGTGAACCCGCCGGGGCCGAGCAGTACTTC.

The V call is TRBV18, the J call TRBJ1-1, with unresolved D. The length of the CDR3 is 14 residues. Per the germline V gene, CDR1 is KGHSH and CDR2 is LQKENI. Trimming cost V 3 bases and J 4 bases, with 12 bases left between them. As DNA, the CDR3 is TGTGCCAGCTCACCGGATCCCCGGGCCACTGAAGCTTTCTTT. Translation gives CASSPDPRATEAFF.

This clonotype was seen more than once but under ten times. The J gene is TRBJ2-7, the V gene TRBV19, with a weak D call TRBD2 (6 bases). The V and J ends lost 10 bases and 1 base respectively, with 17 bases between them. The CDR3 is 14 amino acids. Looked up from germline, CDR1 is LNHDA and CDR2 is SQIVND (reference sequence). In DNA, the CDR3 is TGTGCCATCCCCGGGACTGAGGGATCCTACGAGCAGTACTTC. Its protein product is CAIPGTEGSYEQYF. The full variable domain, rest sourced from reference TRBV19 and TRBJ2-7, is DGGITQSPKYLFRKEGQNVTLSCEQNLNHDAMYWYRQDPGQGLRLIYYSQIVNDFQKGDIAEGYSVSREKKESFPLTVTSAQKNPTAFYLCAIPGTEGSYEQYFGPGTRLTVT.

At least ten counts were recorded for this clonotype. This chain connects TRBV27 to TRBJ2-2, with TRBD1 as a possible D gene (6 bases). Germline V lookup: CDR1 MNHEY, CDR2 SMNVEV (reference sequence). The CDR3 contains 15 residues. Deletions cut 4 bases from V and 0 bases from J, with 9 bases between. The CDR3: CASSSGHSNTGELFF. The CDR3, as DNA: TGTGCCAGCAGTTCGGGACACTCGAACACCGGGGAGCTGTTTTTT.